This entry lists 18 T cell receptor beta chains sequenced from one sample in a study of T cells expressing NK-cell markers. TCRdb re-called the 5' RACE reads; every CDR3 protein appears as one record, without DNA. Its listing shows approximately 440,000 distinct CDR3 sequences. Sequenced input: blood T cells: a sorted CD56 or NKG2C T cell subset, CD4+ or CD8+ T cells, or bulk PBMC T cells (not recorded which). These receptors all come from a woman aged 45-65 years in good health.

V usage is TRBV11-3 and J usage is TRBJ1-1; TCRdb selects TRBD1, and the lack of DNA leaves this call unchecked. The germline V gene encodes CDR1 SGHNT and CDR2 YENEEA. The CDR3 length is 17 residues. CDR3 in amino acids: CASSLFGGPLMNTEAFF.

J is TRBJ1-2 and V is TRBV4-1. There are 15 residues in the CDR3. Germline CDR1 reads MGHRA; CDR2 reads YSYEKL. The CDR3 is CASSQEPTRNYGYTF.

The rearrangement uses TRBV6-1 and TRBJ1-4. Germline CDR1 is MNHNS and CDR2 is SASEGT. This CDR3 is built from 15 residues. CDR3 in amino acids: CASSPSLANNEKLFF.

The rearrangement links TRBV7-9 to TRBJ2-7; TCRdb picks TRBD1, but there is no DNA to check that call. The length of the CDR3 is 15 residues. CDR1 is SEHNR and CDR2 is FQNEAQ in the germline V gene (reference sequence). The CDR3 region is CASPYPGQRSYEQYF. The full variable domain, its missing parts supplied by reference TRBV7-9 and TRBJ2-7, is DTGVSQNPRHKITKRGQNVTFRCDPISEHNRLYWYRQTLGQGPEFLTYFQNEAQLEKSRLLSDRFSAERPKGSFSTLEIQRTEQGDSAMYLCASPYPGQRSYEQYFGPGTRLTVT.

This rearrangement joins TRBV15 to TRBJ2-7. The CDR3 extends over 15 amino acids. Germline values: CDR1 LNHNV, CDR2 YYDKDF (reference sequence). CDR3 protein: CATSRDPSGSYEQYF.

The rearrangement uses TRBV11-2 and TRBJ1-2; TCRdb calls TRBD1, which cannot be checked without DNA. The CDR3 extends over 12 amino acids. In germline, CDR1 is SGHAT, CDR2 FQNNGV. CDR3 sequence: CASSPEGYGYTF.

CDR3 sequence: CASTIGGVFTEAFF. The chain joins TRBV5-1 to TRBJ1-1. Germline assignment: CDR1 SGHRS and CDR2 YFSETQ. The CDR3 has 14 residues.

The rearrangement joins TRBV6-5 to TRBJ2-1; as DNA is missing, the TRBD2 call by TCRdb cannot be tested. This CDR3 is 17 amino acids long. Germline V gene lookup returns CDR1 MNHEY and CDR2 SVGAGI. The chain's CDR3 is CASSYGSGTSVNNEQFF.

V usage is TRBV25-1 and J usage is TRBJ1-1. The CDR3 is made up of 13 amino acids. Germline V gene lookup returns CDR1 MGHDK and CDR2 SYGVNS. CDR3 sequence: CASSGRVLPEAFF.

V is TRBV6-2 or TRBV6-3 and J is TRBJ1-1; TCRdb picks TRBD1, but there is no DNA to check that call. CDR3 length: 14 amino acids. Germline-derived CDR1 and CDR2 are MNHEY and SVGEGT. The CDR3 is CASSYWGEATEAFF.

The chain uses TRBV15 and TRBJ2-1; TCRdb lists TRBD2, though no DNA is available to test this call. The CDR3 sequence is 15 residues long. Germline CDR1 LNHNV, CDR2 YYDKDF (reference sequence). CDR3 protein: CATSSKKGGGDEQFF.

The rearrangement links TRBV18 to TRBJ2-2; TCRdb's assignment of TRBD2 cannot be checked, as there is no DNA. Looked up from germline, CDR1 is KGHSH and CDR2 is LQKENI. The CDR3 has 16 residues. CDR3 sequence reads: CASSPGRSSKAGELFF.

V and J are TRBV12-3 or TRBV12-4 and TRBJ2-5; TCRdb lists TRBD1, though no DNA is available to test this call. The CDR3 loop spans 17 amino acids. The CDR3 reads CASSLISGRGGQETQYF.

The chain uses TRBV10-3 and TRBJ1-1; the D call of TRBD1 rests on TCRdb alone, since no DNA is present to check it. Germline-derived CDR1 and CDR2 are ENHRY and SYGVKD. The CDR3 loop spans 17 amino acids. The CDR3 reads CAISESTLGQGSPEAFF.

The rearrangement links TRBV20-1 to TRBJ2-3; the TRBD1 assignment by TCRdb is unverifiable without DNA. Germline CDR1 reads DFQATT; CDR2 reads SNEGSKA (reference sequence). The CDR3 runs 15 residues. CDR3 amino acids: CSAPRGGGPTDTQYF.

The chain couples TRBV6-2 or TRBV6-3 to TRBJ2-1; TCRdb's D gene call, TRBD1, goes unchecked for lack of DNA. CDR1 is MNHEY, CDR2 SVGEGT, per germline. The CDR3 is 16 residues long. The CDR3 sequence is CASSYSTGGTYNEQFF.

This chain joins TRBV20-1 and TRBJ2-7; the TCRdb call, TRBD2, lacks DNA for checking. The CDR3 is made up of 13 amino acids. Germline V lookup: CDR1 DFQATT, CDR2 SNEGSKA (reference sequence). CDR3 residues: CSASFGRAGEQYF.

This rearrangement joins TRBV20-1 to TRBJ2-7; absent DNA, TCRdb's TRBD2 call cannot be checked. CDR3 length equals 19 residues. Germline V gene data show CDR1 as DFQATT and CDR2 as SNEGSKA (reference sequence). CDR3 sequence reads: CSARGKGLAGGILLYEQYF.